This T cell receptor beta chain was recovered during a study of T cell repertoires in cytomegalovirus infection. TCRdb reprocessed the reads with MiXCR, giving one entry per CDR3 protein. In the table there are about 740,000 distinct CDR3 sequences, 35% of which are singletons. This TCR derives from a human donor in good health (CMV status not recorded). Some clones in this sample may be carry-over from other donors' samples. The sample consisted of PBMCs.

The CDR3 nucleotides are TGTGCCAGCAGTTTTAAGCTAGCGGGAGGACAAGAGCAGTACTTC. It specifies CASSFKLAGGQEQYF. The chain uses TRBV12-3 or TRBV12-4 and TRBJ2-7; 11 bases line up with TRBD2. With V trimmed by 3 bases and J by 7 bases, 8 bases remained unmatched. The CDR3 runs 15 residues.